Listed here is a single TCR beta chain. Its target is unknown. Sorting of CD4+ naive, central memory, regulatory and stem cell-like memory cells was performed via CD45RO/CCR7/CD25/CD127/CD95/CD27. All of the sorted populations showed purity greater than 98%. The sample comes from a study of beta chain features in type 1 diabetes. Regarding the study as a whole: People with Type 1 diabetes carried modestly yet significantly shorter TCRB CDR3s in all four CD4+ subsets. It was not settled here whether HLA type affects TCRB rearrangement. A possible short-template PCR bias applies equally to patients and controls.

The CDR3 sequence is 15 residues long. The junction had 7 bases not matched to a gene; V was cut back by 2 bases and J by 4 bases. Germline CDR1 reads MNHEY; CDR2 reads SVGAGI. The isolated RNA, all of it, was reverse transcribed, so expressed TCRB transcripts were what got sequenced. The method was immunoSEQ multiplex PCR; TCRdb's version includes in-frame clones alone and lacks a portion of them. Here the sample spans some 290,000 clones, roughly 25% being singletons. The rearrangement links TRBV6-5 to TRBJ2-7, with 8 bases fitting TRBD2. The sequence derives from a woman aged 30 to 39 with type 1 diabetes. Sequencing was done on a sample of naive CD4+ T cells from blood. CDR3 nucleotide sequence: TGTGCCAGCAGTTACCAAGGGACGGGGGGGTACGAGCAGTACTTC. Its protein product is CASSYQGTGGYEQYF.